The present TCR beta chain was sequenced within a study of Ad26.COV2.S vaccination and SARS-CoV-2 variants. As concerns this clone: Antigen: not known.

Treatment in this sample: around 19 received Ad26.COV2.S at low or high dose, single or two shots; 5 received placebo; per-sample allocation not given. All samples were drawn on day 63, counting from the first vaccine or placebo injection. An Ad26 vector carrying the Wuhan-strain SARS-CoV-2 spike served as the vaccine. Sequencing was performed with immunoSEQ multiplex PCR; in TCRdb, only in-frame clones are kept and a portion is missing. The sample consists of some 520,000 clones, 87% of them appearing once. Study-wide findings and caveats: Placebo recipients showed lower spike-specific TCR breadth than vaccinees.

The CDR3 has 16 residues. Germline assignment: CDR1 SGHTA and CDR2 FQGNSA. V lost 5 bases to trimming and J lost 4 bases; unmatched junction nucleotides: 8. The sequence came from a person between 18 and 60 years old who received the Ad26.COV2.S COVID-19 vaccine or a placebo. This rearrangement joins TRBV7-2 to TRBJ2-2; 9 positions match TRBD1. The sequences come from peripheral blood, collected in a trial of Ad26.COV2.S vaccine versus placebo. The CDR3 bases are TGTGCCAGCAGCCCCTTCGGGACAGGGTTCACCGGGGAGCTGTTTTTT. Translation: CASSPFGTGFTGELFF.